These 21 T cell receptor beta chains were all obtained from the same sample, sequenced in a study of cytomegalovirus exposure and HLA in healthy donors. Profiling relied on immunoSEQ multiplex PCR, and the TCRdb table lists in-frame clones only, not all of them. The sample has about 280,000 clones; roughly 90% are singletons. Material: PBMCs. The receptors shown here come from a woman aged 18-29 years in good health and CMV-seronegative.

The chain is built from TRBV5-1 and TRBJ2-2; no definite D call. The CDR3 has 14 residues. The V and J ends lost 4 bases and 3 bases respectively, with 10 bases between them. Germline CDR1 is SGHRS and CDR2 is YFSETQ. The CDR3, as DNA: TGCGCCAGCAGCCTTACCCAGTACACCGGGGAGCTGTTTTTT. As protein: CASSLTQYTGELFF. Full variable domain (remainder filled in from reference TRBV5-1 and TRBJ2-2): KAGVTQTPRYLIKTRGQQVTLSCSPISGHRSVSWYQQTPGQGLQFLFEYFSETQRNKGNFPGRFSGRQFSNSRSEMNVSTLELGDSALYLCASSLTQYTGELFFGEGSRLTVL.

The chain has TRBV5-1 and TRBJ1-1; D possibly corresponds to TRBD1 (6 bases). The V end lost 4 bases, the J end lost 4 bases, and 14 bases lay between the germline ends. There are 14 residues in the CDR3. Germline values: CDR1 SGHRS, CDR2 YFSETQ. CDR3 DNA: TGCGCCAGCAGCGAGGTTCGAGGGGGCACTGAAGCTTTCTTT. Its protein product is CASSEVRGGTEAFF.

The rearrangement links TRBV9 to TRBJ2-7, with TRBD2 matching 13 bases. Germline V lookup: CDR1 SGDLS, CDR2 YYNGEE. After removal of 3 bases from V and 2 bases from J, the junction contained 17 bases not matched to a gene. The CDR3 spans 20 residues. The CDR3 reads CASSATGISGTSGTPYEQYF. The CDR3 nucleotides are TGTGCCAGCAGCGCCACCGGGATCTCCGGGACTAGCGGGACGCCCTACGAGCAGTACTTC.

The chain carries TRBV27 and TRBJ2-4; 11 nucleotides match TRBD1. Germline CDR1 and CDR2: MNHEY and SMNVEV (reference sequence). This CDR3 has 19 residues. The J segment lost 5 bases and the V segment lost 9 bases, leaving 21 bases of the junction unmatched. CDR3 sequence: CASKTGTGGLGYTENIQYF. The CDR3 region has the DNA TGTGCCAGTAAGACCGGGACAGGGGGGCTGGGGTATACGGAAAACATTCAGTACTTC.

The CDR3 protein is CSVGSSLAGESNEQFF. CDR3 nucleotides: TGCAGCGTTGGAAGCTCACTAGCGGGAGAAAGCAATGAGCAGTTCTTC. This rearrangement joins TRBV29-1 to TRBJ2-1, with 11 positions matching TRBD2. The CDR3 covers 16 residues. The trim removed 4 bases at V and 6 bases at J, leaving 11 bases unmatched. Germline CDR1 SQVTM, CDR2 ANQGSEA.

V gene TRBV18 combines with J gene TRBJ1-4; D remains ambiguous. CDR3 length: 13 amino acids. V lost 5 bases, J lost 5 bases, and 9 bases lay in between. Germline V gene data show CDR1 as KGHSH and CDR2 as LQKENI. The CDR3 loop reads CASSSGLNEKLFF. The CDR3 bases are TGTGCCAGCTCATCCGGTCTGAATGAAAAACTGTTTTTT.

On this clone itself: The sample has other DNA sequences that encode this CDR3 too. J is TRBJ1-1 and V is TRBV5-1; 8 nucleotides line up with TRBD1. The CDR3 runs to 13 residues. Germline trimming cut 5 bases from V and 5 bases from J; bases unmatched to any gene: 5. CDR1 and CDR2 from the germline V gene are SGHRS and YFSETQ. CDR3: CASSLDRATEAFF. The CDR3 DNA follows: TGCGCCAGCAGTCTGGACAGGGCGACTGAAGCTTTCTTT.

The chain is built from TRBV5-4 and TRBJ2-3; D possibly corresponds to TRBD1 (5 bases). The V gene lost 3 bases and the J gene lost 0 bases, with 14 bases spanning the gap. Germline V gives CDR1 SGHNT, CDR2 YYREEE (reference sequence). The CDR3 runs 16 residues. This CDR3 reads CASSSWTPTSTDTQYF. The CDR3 nucleotides are TGTGCCAGCAGCTCTTGGACACCGACTAGCACAGATACGCAGTATTTT.

The chain uses TRBV7-3 and TRBJ2-7; 8 bases align to TRBD1. Germline CDR1 reads SGHTA; CDR2 reads FQGTGA. The V and J ends lost 2 bases and 2 bases, in that order; junction bases with no gene match: 5. This CDR3 is built from 15 residues. This CDR3 reads CASSLGTGSTYEQYF. CDR3 bases: TGTGCCAGCAGCTTAGGGACAGGTTCTACCTACGAGCAGTACTTC.

This chain joins TRBV6-1 and TRBJ2-7; maybe TRBD1 (5 bases). V was cut by 1 base and J by 6 bases, with 10 bases left in between. This CDR3 is 13 amino acids long. Germline loops: CDR1 MNHNS, CDR2 SASEGT. CDR3 sequence reads: CASSEGVRGEQYF. CDR3 nucleotides: TGTGCCAGCAGTGAAGGCGTTAGGGGCGAGCAGTACTTC.

The V gene is TRBV11-2, the J gene TRBJ2-5; the match to TRBD2 covers 9 bases. This CDR3 is built from 18 residues. J was trimmed by 1 base and V by 7 bases; bases with no gene match: 16. The germline CDR1 and CDR2 sequences are SGHAT and FQNNGV. CDR3 loop: CASTLKFSGSVAQETQYF. CDR3 nucleotides: TGTGCCAGCACCTTGAAATTTAGCGGGAGTGTGGCCCAAGAGACCCAGTACTTC. The full variable domain, rest sourced from reference TRBV11-2 and TRBJ2-5, is EAGVAQSPRYKIIEKRQSVAFWCNPISGHATLYWYQQILGQGPKLLIQFQNNGVVDDSQLPKDRFSAERLKGVDSTLKIQPAKLEDSAVYLCASTLKFSGSVAQETQYFGPGTRLLVL.

The rearrangement uses TRBV5-1 and TRBJ1-2; D may be TRBD1 (6 bases). V lost 3 bases and J 2 bases, leaving 17 bases between the germline ends. The CDR3 has 16 residues. The germline gives CDR1 SGHRS, CDR2 YFSETQ. CDR3 bases: TGCGCCAGCAGCTCGCCCGACAGGAACTCGAACTATGGCTACACCTTC. It yields the protein CASSSPDRNSNYGYTF.

The V gene is TRBV29-1, the J gene TRBJ2-3; the match to TRBD1 covers 9 bases. V shed 4 bases and J 4 bases; nucleotides not matched to a gene: 6. Germline assignment: CDR1 SQVTM and CDR2 ANQGSEA. CDR3 length: 14 amino acids. Here the CDR3 reads CSVVGTGFPDTQYF. The CDR3 DNA reads TGCAGCGTTGTAGGGACAGGGTTTCCAGATACGCAGTATTTT.

This chain uses TRBV5-4 with TRBJ2-1; D is perhaps TRBD2 (5 bases). The V end lost 7 bases, the J end lost 0 bases, and 8 bases lay between the germline ends. The germline V gene encodes CDR1 SGHNT and CDR2 YYREEE (reference sequence). CDR3 length: 13 amino acids. DNA for the CDR3: TGTGCCAGCGGGAGCAGCTCCTACAATGAGCAGTTCTTC. Its protein product is CASGSSSYNEQFF.

A word on this clone: Different DNA sequences within this sample yield the same CDR3. The chain carries TRBV27 and TRBJ1-1; 8 nucleotides agree with TRBD1. Germline loops: CDR1 MNHEY, CDR2 SMNVEV (reference sequence). This CDR3 has 15 amino acids. V trimming: 0 bases; J trimming: 3 bases; junction bases outside the gene matches: 3. The CDR3 protein is CASSLSTGVDTEAFF. The CDR3 nucleotides are TGTGCCAGCAGTTTATCGACAGGGGTGGACACTGAAGCTTTCTTT.

The chain recombines TRBV28 with TRBJ2-1; 12 bases agree with TRBD2. The CDR3 runs 14 residues. With 7 bases clipped from V and 4 bases from J, the junction kept 2 bases outside the gene matches. Germline V lookup: CDR1 MDHEN, CDR2 SYDVKM. This chain's CDR3 is CASTSGRAYNEQFF. CDR3 DNA sequence: TGTGCCAGCACTAGCGGGAGGGCTTACAATGAGCAGTTCTTC. Complete variable domain (other parts from reference TRBV28 and TRBJ2-1): DVKVTQSSRYLVKRTGEKVFLECVQDMDHENMFWYRQDPGLGLRLIYFSYDVKMKEKGDIPEGYSVSREKKERFSLILESASTNQTSMYLCASTSGRAYNEQFFGPGTRLTVL.

The chain is built from TRBV28 and TRBJ2-7, with D possibly TRBD1 on 5 matching bases. V lost 9 bases, J lost 2 bases, and 14 bases lay in between. CDR1 MDHEN and CDR2 SYDVKM come from the germline V gene. This CDR3 comprises 13 residues. CDR3 residues: CASKSGIPYEQYF. CDR3 in DNA: TGTGCCAGTAAATCAGGGATCCCCTACGAGCAGTACTTC.

The gene calls are TRBV5-4 and TRBJ1-2; 9 bases match TRBD1. V lost 3 bases to trimming and J lost 6 bases; unmatched junction nucleotides: 12. The CDR3 is 16 residues long. Germline V gives CDR1 SGHNT, CDR2 YYREEE (reference sequence). CDR3 sequence reads: CASSSRASTGGHGYTF. The CDR3, as DNA: TGTGCCAGCAGCTCGCGGGCATCGACAGGGGGGCATGGCTACACCTTC.

The chain has TRBV5-1 and TRBJ2-2, with TRBD1 matching 9 bases. This CDR3 has 15 residues. Germline V gene lookup returns CDR1 SGHRS and CDR2 YFSETQ. V lost 4 bases, J lost 5 bases, and 6 bases stayed unmatched. The CDR3 DNA reads as TGCGCCAGCAGCCTTGACAGGGGGTTGACCGGGGAGCTGTTTTTT. Translating it yields CASSLDRGLTGELFF. Supplemented by reference TRBV5-1 and TRBJ2-2, the full variable domain reads KAGVTQTPRYLIKTRGQQVTLSCSPISGHRSVSWYQQTPGQGLQFLFEYFSETQRNKGNFPGRFSGRQFSNSRSEMNVSTLELGDSALYLCASSLDRGLTGELFFGEGSRLTVL.

V is TRBV6-1 and J is TRBJ2-1; TRBD2 matches 10 bases. Germline lookup yields CDR1 MNHNS and CDR2 SASEGT. The CDR3 consists of 20 residues. The V gene end was trimmed by 0 bases and the J gene end by 1 base; junction bases not matched to a gene: 12. CDR3 protein: CASSEAMSGRARSSYNEQFF. CDR3 DNA sequence: TGTGCCAGCAGTGAAGCGATGAGCGGGAGGGCCCGAAGTTCCTACAATGAGCAGTTCTTC.

The count of this clone is one. V usage is TRBV25-1 and J usage is TRBJ2-5, with 10 bases that match TRBD1. Germline CDR1 and CDR2: MGHDK and SYGVNS. The trim removed 1 base at V and 5 bases at J, leaving 1 base unmatched. CDR3 length: 14 amino acids. This CDR3 is CASSEWTGGETQYF. In DNA form, the CDR3 reads TGTGCCAGCAGTGAATGGACAGGGGGGGAGACCCAGTACTTC.